Listed below are T cell receptor beta chains from one sample, sequenced in a study of regulatory T cells in long-lasting Graves disease. TCRdb used MiXCR to reprocess the multiplex PCR reads, holding one entry per CDR3 protein. The top ten clones hold more than 10% of a sample with around 480,000 distinct CDR3 sequences, about 17% of them seen once. These data were likewise used in another study, on T cells in Graves' hyperthyroidism and ophthalmopathy.

Sequencing used peripheral blood mononuclear cells (PBMCs), obtained at new diagnosis, from a patient treated with antithyroid drugs. Receptor source: a man between 35 and 55 years old with Graves disease. Each CDR3 is given with its conserved first and last residue. The D gene is left open where the match is weak. Rows may omit the clone size; those that give it use once, few, many or a size class.

v_gene	d_gene	j_gene	abundance	CDR3nt	CDR3aa
TRBV28	.	TRBJ1-2	many	TGTGCCAGCAGTTTGTCCACAGTCTCCTATGGCTACACCTTC	CASSLSTVSYGYTF
TRBV20-1	TRBD2	TRBJ2-7	.	TGCAGTGCTTCAGCCGGGACTAGTGGGTCCTACGAGCAGTACTTC	CSASAGTSGSYEQYF
TRBV7-9	.	TRBJ1-1	many	TGTGCCAGCGGATCCCGTTGGCAAATGAACACTGAAGCTTTCTTT	CASGSRWQMNTEAFF
TRBV5-8	.	TRBJ1-1	.	TGTGCCAGCAGCTCCAGGATATCGAACACTGAAGCTTTCTTT	CASSSRISNTEAFF
TRBV29-1	.	TRBJ2-1	few	TGCAGCGTTGAGGGTGTCTCGGGACCTCCTGTCGGGCAGCAGTTCTTC	CSVEGVSGPPVGQQFF
TRBV24-1	TRBD2	TRBJ2-1	many	TGTGCCACCAGTGATTCTCCGGGACTAGCGGAGTTGAATGAGCAGTTCTTC	CATSDSPGLAELNEQFF
TRBV29-1	.	TRBJ2-2	.	TGCAGCGGAGGGGGAGGTGCGGGCACCGGGGAGCTGTTTTTT	CSGGGGAGTGELFF
TRBV5-1	.	TRBJ2-1	many	TGCGCCAGCAGCCCCGAGGGGGGCACCTACAATGAGCAGTTCTTC	CASSPEGGTYNEQFF
TRBV24-1	TRBD2	TRBJ2-1	many	TGTGCCACCAGTGATTTTAGGGCTAGCGGGGGTTATGAGCAGTTCTTC	CATSDFRASGGYEQFF
TRBV5-4	.	TRBJ2-1	.	TGTGCCAGCAGCATCGGACCCCTCGGTGAGCAGTTCTTC	CASSIGPLGEQFF
TRBV20-1	.	TRBJ2-5	.	TGCAGTGGCCTCGGGCCAGCCGGAGAGACCCAGTACTTC	CSGLGPAGETQYF
TRBV11-2	.	TRBJ2-7	many	TGTGCCAGCAGCTTGACGGAGATCTCCTACGAGCAGTACTTC	CASSLTEISYEQYF
TRBV6-1	TRBD1	TRBJ1-1	many	TGTGCCAGCGCTATCGGGACAGAGAACACTGAAGCTTTCTTT	CASAIGTENTEAFF
TRBV15	.	TRBJ2-3	.	TGTGCCACCAGCAACCGGGCCCTATCCCCAGATACGCAGTATTTT	CATSNRALSPDTQYF
TRBV5-1	.	TRBJ2-7	many	TGCGCCAGCACTGCAGCGGATGGCTACGAGCAGTACTTC	CASTAADGYEQYF
TRBV5-6	.	TRBJ2-1	few	TGTGCCAGCAGCGGCCAGGGAATGGGCAATGAGCAGTTCTTC	CASSGQGMGNEQFF
TRBV6-2/TRBV6-3	.	TRBJ1-1	few	TGTGCCAGCAGTTACTCGACTGGGGGGTTCACTGAAGCTTTCTTT	CASSYSTGGFTEAFF